Listed below are T cell receptor beta chains from one sample, sequenced in a study of T-cell reconstitution after alpha-beta-depleted transplantation in children. TCRdb ran MiXCR on the PCR reads and lists one entry per CDR3 protein. This sample has a few hundred thousand distinct CDR3 sequences; more than 20% occur once, and the top ten carry about 35%. Sequences were derived from PBMCs, sampled before TCRalphabeta/CD19-depleted stem cell transplant. Receptors originate from a boy younger than two with Wiskott-Aldrich syndrome, due to receive a stem cell transplant. CDR3s include the opening cysteine and the closing phenylalanine or tryptophan. The D gene is left open where the match is weak. Rows give clone size only sometimes, using once, few, many, or a class for an expanded clone.

D gene: NA; V gene: TRBV5-1; clone size: few; J gene: TRBJ2-1; CDR3 DNA: TGCGCCAGCAGCTTGGAAGCTAGCGCGACCTACAATGAGCAGTTCTTC; CDR3 protein: CASSLEASATYNEQFF
D gene: NA; V gene: TRBV12-3/TRBV12-4; clone size: few; J gene: TRBJ2-1; CDR3 DNA: TGTGCCAGCAGTCTCCTGAAGAATGAGCAGTTCTTC; CDR3 protein: CASSLLKNEQFF
D gene: NA; V gene: TRBV5-1; clone size: NA; J gene: TRBJ1-3; CDR3 DNA: TGCGCCAGCAGCGTCGCAGGGGTGGCTGGAAACACCATATATTTT; CDR3 protein: CASSVAGVAGNTIYF
D gene: NA; V gene: TRBV20-1; clone size: NA; J gene: TRBJ1-1; CDR3 DNA: TGCAGTGCTAGTGGGTGGAACACTGAAGCTTTCTTT; CDR3 protein: CSASGWNTEAFF
D gene: TRBD2; V gene: TRBV5-1; clone size: NA; J gene: TRBJ2-1; CDR3 DNA: TGCGCCAGCAGCTTGGTAACTAGCGGGAGGTATTACAATGAGCAGTTCTTC; CDR3 protein: CASSLVTSGRYYNEQFF
D gene: NA; V gene: TRBV2; clone size: few; J gene: TRBJ1-1; CDR3 DNA: TGTGCCAGCAGTGATTCCGGGACACCGAACACTGAAGCTTTCTTT; CDR3 protein: CASSDSGTPNTEAFF
D gene: TRBD1; V gene: TRBV9; clone size: few; J gene: TRBJ2-1; CDR3 DNA: TGTGCCAGCAGCGCCGGCCGGGACAGGGGACGAAATTTTTACAATGAGCAGTTCTTC; CDR3 protein: CASSAGRDRGRNFYNEQFF
D gene: TRBD2; V gene: TRBV28; clone size: few; J gene: TRBJ2-1; CDR3 DNA: TGTGCCAGCAGTTTAGGTGCTAGCGGGTTGGAGCAGTTCTTC; CDR3 protein: CASSLGASGLEQFF
D gene: NA; V gene: TRBV7-9; clone size: NA; J gene: TRBJ1-2; CDR3 DNA: TGTACAGTCGGAGGTATGCTTCTCAACTATGCCTACACCTTC; CDR3 protein: CTVGGMLLNYAYTF
D gene: NA; V gene: TRBV4-2; clone size: NA; J gene: TRBJ2-3; CDR3 DNA: TGTGCCAGCAGCCAAGATGTGGGACGTATTAAGGGTACAGATACGCAGTATTTT; CDR3 protein: CASSQDVGRIKGTDTQYF
D gene: NA; V gene: TRBV7-2; clone size: NA; J gene: TRBJ2-7; CDR3 DNA: TGTGCCAGCAGCTTAACTCGCTCCTACGAGCAGTACTTC; CDR3 protein: CASSLTRSYEQYF
D gene: TRBD1; V gene: TRBV10-3; clone size: few; J gene: TRBJ1-5; CDR3 DNA: TGTGCCATCAAGGACAGGGAGAATCAGCCCCAGCATTTT; CDR3 protein: CAIKDRENQPQHF
D gene: TRBD1; V gene: TRBV6-1; clone size: few; J gene: TRBJ1-2; CDR3 DNA: TGTGCCAGCATCCAGGGGGATTATAACTATGGCTACACCTTC; CDR3 protein: CASIQGDYNYGYTF
D gene: NA; V gene: TRBV28; clone size: NA; J gene: TRBJ1-4; CDR3 DNA: TGTGCCAGCAGTTTTGGTAGACGGACGACTGAAAAACTGTTTTTT; CDR3 protein: CASSFGRRTTEKLFF
D gene: NA; V gene: TRBV5-5; clone size: NA; J gene: TRBJ2-3; CDR3 DNA: TGTGCCAGCGGGGGAACAGGGTACCAAAGCGATACGCAGTATTTT; CDR3 protein: CASGGTGYQSDTQYF
D gene: NA; V gene: TRBV20-1; clone size: few; J gene: TRBJ2-7; CDR3 DNA: TGCAGTGCTAATAGGGCCAGCTCCTACGAGCAGTACTTC; CDR3 protein: CSANRASSYEQYF
D gene: NA; V gene: TRBV20-1; clone size: NA; J gene: TRBJ2-1; CDR3 DNA: TGCAGTGCCCCGGTGAGGGGGAAAGTCGACAATGAGCAGTTCTTC; CDR3 protein: CSAPVRGKVDNEQFF
D gene: TRBD1; V gene: TRBV29-1; clone size: NA; J gene: TRBJ1-2; CDR3 DNA: TGCAGCGTTGACGGACAGGGGGCTGGTGGCTACACCTTC; CDR3 protein: CSVDGQGAGGYTF
D gene: NA; V gene: TRBV11-2; clone size: NA; J gene: TRBJ2-1; CDR3 DNA: TGTGCCAGCAGCCGAATAAGTGCTAAGACGACGAAGGTTTATGAGCAGTTCTTC; CDR3 protein: CASSRISAKTTKVYEQFF
D gene: NA; V gene: TRBV5-1; clone size: many; J gene: TRBJ1-2; CDR3 DNA: TGCGCCAGCAGCTTGGGGTCTAACTATGGCTACACCTTC; CDR3 protein: CASSLGSNYGYTF
D gene: NA; V gene: TRBV29-1; clone size: few; J gene: TRBJ2-7; CDR3 DNA: TGCAGCGTCGCCACACGACAGTTAACCTACGAGCAGTACTTC; CDR3 protein: CSVATRQLTYEQYF
D gene: TRBD1; V gene: TRBV18; clone size: NA; J gene: TRBJ2-5; CDR3 DNA: TGTGCCAGCTCACCGACGACAGGGCCAGAGACCCAGTACTTC; CDR3 protein: CASSPTTGPETQYF
D gene: NA; V gene: TRBV4-1; clone size: NA; J gene: TRBJ2-7; CDR3 DNA: TGCGCCAGCAGCCAAGAGGCGGGACATTCTTACAAGCAGTACTTC; CDR3 protein: CASSQEAGHSYKQYF
D gene: TRBD2; V gene: TRBV10-3; clone size: few; J gene: TRBJ2-3; CDR3 DNA: TGTGCCACCTCGGGACTAGCGGGATCCACAGATACGCAGTATTTT; CDR3 protein: CATSGLAGSTDTQYF
D gene: NA; V gene: TRBV20-1; clone size: NA; J gene: TRBJ1-5; CDR3 DNA: TGCAGTGCCGCGGCCGGCATCGGCAATCAGCCCCAGCATTTT; CDR3 protein: CSAAAGIGNQPQHF
D gene: NA; V gene: TRBV5-1; clone size: many; J gene: TRBJ2-3; CDR3 DNA: TGCGCCAGCAGCGGGAGCTCAGATACGCAGTATTTT; CDR3 protein: CASSGSSDTQYF
D gene: NA; V gene: TRBV7-2; clone size: NA; J gene: TRBJ1-3; CDR3 DNA: TGTGCCAGCAGCTTAGTGGCGGGAAATGGAAACACCATATATTTT; CDR3 protein: CASSLVAGNGNTIYF
D gene: TRBD2; V gene: TRBV29-1; clone size: NA; J gene: TRBJ2-1; CDR3 DNA: TGCAGCGTTGAGGGGCTAGCGGGGGGGAACCAGTTCTTC; CDR3 protein: CSVEGLAGGNQFF
D gene: TRBD2; V gene: TRBV5-1; clone size: NA; J gene: TRBJ2-3; CDR3 DNA: TGCGCCAGCAGCCGAGGGACTACCCGCACAGATACGCAGTATTTT; CDR3 protein: CASSRGTTRTDTQYF